A single sample is the source of the 2 T cell receptor beta chains below, sequenced in a study of blood T cell repertoires in COVID-19 (dated by TCRdb to 2018 to 2021). Library preparation was by the immunoSEQ multiplex PCR assay. Held by TCRdb, this immuneACCESS table contains in-frame sequences only and omits some clones. Under half of the omission traces to an unresolved V gene where checked; the cause of the rest is unknown. The sample table records 100,000 to 150,000 clones; 88% of these occur just once. The ten largest make up around 2.1% of the sample. Input material: peripheral blood. These receptor sequences come from a man between 65 and 85 years old with active COVID-19.

This clone was counted a single time. V is TRBV5-1 and J is TRBJ1-1; D is unclear. Trimming shortened V by 3 bases and J by 1 base, and 7 bases separated the two germline ends. Germline V gene sequence: CDR1 SGHRS, CDR2 YFSETQ. CDR3 length: 13 amino acids. CDR3 protein: CASSSVQNTEAFF. DNA for the CDR3: TGCGCCAGCAGCTCAGTCCAGAACACTGAAGCTTTCTTT.

The chain couples TRBV20-1 to TRBJ1-1; TRBD1 is a possible D gene (5 bases). The CDR3 runs 11 residues. In germline, CDR1 is DFQATT, CDR2 SNEGSKA (reference sequence). CDR3 DNA: TGCAGGGGGGTCGGGGGCACTGAAGCTTTCTTT. Protein sequence: CRGVGGTEAFF.